The following is a T cell receptor beta chain sequence with its context. As yet, its antigen is unknown. The CDR3 runs 18 residues. Germline values: CDR1 LNHNV, CDR2 YYDKDF (reference sequence). Trimming cost V 8 bases and J 9 bases; bases outside gene matches: 23. This record belongs to a study of CD8+CD57+ T cells in acquired aplastic anemia. Background on the study: Sorting CD4+ and CD8+ cells gave DNA averaging approximately 3 ug. Among healthy donors, CD4+ cells averaged about 11 million reads.

Notes on the study in general: No significant difference in CD8+ Simpson's diversity was found between patients and controls. Both patients and controls carried the same twenty-nine CD8+ CDR3 sequences.

The template for TCR beta VDJ and CDR3 sequence profiling was genomic DNA. TCRdb reprocessed the reads with MiXCR, giving one entry per CDR3 protein. The table includes about 220,000 distinct CDR3 sequences, around 32% detected once. The chain combines TRBV15 with TRBJ2-1; 9 nucleotides align to TRBD1. Material: sorted CD4+, CD8+, or CD8+CD57+ T cells (not recorded which) from PBMCs. This receptor was taken from a human donor in good health, serving as a control. CDR3 residues: CATRLTGGGSATAIEQFF. DNA of the CDR3: TGTGCCACCCGACTGACAGGGGGTGGCTCCGCGACAGCAATTGAGCAGTTCTTC.